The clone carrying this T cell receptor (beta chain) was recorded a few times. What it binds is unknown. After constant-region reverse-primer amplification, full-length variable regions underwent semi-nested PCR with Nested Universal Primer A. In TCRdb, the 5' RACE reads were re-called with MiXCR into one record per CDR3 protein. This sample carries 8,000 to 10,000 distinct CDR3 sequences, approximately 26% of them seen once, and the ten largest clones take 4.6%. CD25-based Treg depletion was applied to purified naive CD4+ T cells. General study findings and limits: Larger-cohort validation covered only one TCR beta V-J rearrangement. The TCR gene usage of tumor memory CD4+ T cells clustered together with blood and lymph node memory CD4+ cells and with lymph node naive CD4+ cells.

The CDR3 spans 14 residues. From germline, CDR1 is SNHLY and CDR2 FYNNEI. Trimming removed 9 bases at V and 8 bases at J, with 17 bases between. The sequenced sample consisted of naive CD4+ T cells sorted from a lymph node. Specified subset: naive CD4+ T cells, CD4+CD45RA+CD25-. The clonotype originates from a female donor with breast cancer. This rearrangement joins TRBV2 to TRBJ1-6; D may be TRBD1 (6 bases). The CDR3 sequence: CASTLRTEYSPLHF. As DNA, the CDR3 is TGTGCCAGTACCCTCCGGACAGAGTATTCACCCCTCCACTTT.